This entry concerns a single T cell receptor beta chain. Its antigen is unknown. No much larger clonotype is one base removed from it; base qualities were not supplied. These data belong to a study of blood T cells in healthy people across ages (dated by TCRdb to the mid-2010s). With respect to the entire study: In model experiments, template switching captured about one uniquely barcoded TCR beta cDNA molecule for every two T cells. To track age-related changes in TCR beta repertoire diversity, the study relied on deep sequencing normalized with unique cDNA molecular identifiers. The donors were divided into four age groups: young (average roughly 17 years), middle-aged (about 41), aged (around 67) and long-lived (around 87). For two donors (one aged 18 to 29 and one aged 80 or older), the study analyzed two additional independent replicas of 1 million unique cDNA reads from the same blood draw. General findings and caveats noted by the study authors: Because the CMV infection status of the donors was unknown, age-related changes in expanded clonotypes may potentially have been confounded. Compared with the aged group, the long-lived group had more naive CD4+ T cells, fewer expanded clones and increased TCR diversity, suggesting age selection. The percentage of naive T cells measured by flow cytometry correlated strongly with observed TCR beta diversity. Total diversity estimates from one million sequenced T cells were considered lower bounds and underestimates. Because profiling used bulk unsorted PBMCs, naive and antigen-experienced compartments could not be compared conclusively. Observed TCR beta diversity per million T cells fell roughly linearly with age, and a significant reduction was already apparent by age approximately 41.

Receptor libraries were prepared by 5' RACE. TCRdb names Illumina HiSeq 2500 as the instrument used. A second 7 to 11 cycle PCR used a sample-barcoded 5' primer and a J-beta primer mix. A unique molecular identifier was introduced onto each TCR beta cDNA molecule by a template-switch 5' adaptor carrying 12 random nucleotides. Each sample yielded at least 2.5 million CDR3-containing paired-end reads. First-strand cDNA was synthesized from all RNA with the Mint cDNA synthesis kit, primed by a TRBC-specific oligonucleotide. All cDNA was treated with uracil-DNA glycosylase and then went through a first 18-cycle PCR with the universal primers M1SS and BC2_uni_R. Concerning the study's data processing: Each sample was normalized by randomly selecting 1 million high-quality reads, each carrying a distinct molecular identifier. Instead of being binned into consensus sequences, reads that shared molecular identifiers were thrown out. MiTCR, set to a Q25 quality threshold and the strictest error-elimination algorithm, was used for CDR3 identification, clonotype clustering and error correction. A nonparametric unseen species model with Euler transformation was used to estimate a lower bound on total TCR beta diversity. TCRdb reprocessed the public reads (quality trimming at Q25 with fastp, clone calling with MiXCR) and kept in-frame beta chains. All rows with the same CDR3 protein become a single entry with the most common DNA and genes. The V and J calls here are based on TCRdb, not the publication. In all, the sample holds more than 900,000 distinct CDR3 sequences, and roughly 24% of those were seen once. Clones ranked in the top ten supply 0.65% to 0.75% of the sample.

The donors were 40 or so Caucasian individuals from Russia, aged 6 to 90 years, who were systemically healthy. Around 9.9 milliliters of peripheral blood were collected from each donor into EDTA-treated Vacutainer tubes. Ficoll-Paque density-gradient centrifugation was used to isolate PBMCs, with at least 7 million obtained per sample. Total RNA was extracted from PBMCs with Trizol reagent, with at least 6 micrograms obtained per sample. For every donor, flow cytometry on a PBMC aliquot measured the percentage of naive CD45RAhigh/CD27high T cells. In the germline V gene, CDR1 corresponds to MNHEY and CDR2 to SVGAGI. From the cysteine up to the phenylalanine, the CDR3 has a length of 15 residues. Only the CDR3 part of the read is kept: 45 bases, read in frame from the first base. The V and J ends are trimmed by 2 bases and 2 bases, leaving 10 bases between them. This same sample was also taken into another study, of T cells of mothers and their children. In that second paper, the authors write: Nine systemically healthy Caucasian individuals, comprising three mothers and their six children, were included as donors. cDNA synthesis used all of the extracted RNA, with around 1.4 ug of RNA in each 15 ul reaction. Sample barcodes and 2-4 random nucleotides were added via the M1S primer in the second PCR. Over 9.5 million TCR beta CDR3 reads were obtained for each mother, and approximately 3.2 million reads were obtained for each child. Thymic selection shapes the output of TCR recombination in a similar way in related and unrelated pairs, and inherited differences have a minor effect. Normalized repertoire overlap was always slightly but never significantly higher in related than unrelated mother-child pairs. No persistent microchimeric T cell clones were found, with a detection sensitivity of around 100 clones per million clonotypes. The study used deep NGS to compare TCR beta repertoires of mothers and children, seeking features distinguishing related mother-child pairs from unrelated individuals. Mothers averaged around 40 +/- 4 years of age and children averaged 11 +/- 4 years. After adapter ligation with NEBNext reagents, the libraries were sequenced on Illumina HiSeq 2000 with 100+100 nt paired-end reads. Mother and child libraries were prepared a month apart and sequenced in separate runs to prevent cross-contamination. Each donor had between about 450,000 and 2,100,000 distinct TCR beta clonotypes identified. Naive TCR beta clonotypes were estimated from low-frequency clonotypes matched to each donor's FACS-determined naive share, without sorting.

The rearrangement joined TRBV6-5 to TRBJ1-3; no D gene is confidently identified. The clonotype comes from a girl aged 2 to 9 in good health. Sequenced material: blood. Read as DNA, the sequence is TGTGCCAGCAGTTACGCGTGGTTCCCTGGAAACACCATATATTTT. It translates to CASSYAWFPGNTIYF.